A single sample is the source of the 20 T cell receptor beta chains below, sequenced in a study of blood T cell repertoires in COVID-19. Assay used: immunoSEQ multiplex PCR; TCRdb lists only in-frame clones, some missing. Among about 190,000 clones listed, approximately 81% were seen once. Source material: peripheral blood. The source is a woman aged 80 or over with active or convalescent COVID-19.

This sequence joins TRBV5-4 and TRBJ2-3; 11 nucleotides align to TRBD2. With V trimmed by 3 bases and J by 0 bases, 3 bases remained unmatched. The germline V gene encodes CDR1 SGHNT and CDR2 YYREEE (reference sequence). The CDR3 length is 16 residues. CDR3 nucleotides: TGTGCCAGCAGCTATAGACTAGCGGGGAGCACAGATACGCAGTATTTT. Amino acids: CASSYRLAGSTDTQYF.

The rearrangement links TRBV7-3 to TRBJ2-5; 11 nucleotides align to TRBD2. Germline V gene lookup returns CDR1 SGHTA and CDR2 FQGTGA. With V trimmed by 5 bases and J by 5 bases, 7 bases remained unmatched. This CDR3 region has 15 residues. The CDR3 loop is CASSRTSGSQETQYF. CDR3 sequence (DNA): TGTGCCAGCAGCCGAACTAGCGGGAGCCAGGAGACCCAGTACTTC.

The chain links TRBV5-1 to TRBJ2-3; D remains ambiguous. Trimming left V 5 bases short and J 4 bases short, with 11 bases between. The CDR3 extends over 13 amino acids. Germline CDR1 SGHRS, CDR2 YFSETQ. The CDR3 nucleotides read TGCGCCAGCAGATCCGACTGGGCAGATACGCAGTATTTT. It codes for CASRSDWADTQYF.

V is TRBV7-8 and J is TRBJ2-1; TRBD2 agrees at 10 bases. V trimming: 1 base; J trimming: 4 bases; junction bases outside the gene matches: 19. Germline V gene data show CDR1 as SGHVS and CDR2 as FQNEAQ. The CDR3 consists of 21 residues. The DNA of the CDR3 is TGTGCCAGCAGCTTAGGTTCGGGGCTCCACAGCGGGAGGGCCGAGTACAATGAGCAGTTCTTC. Protein: CASSLGSGLHSGRAEYNEQFF.

The J gene is TRBJ2-7, the V gene TRBV7-3; D perhaps matches TRBD2 (6 bases). This CDR3 spans 14 amino acids. Trimming removed 5 bases from V and 1 base from J, with 12 bases in between. Per germline, CDR1 SGHTA and CDR2 FQGTGA. CDR3 residues: CASSLGGGSYEQYF. The CDR3 bases are TGTGCCAGCAGCCTCGGTGGGGGGTCCTACGAGCAGTACTTC.

CDR3 residues: CASSLSLAGAGGELFF. The CDR3 nucleotides are TGTGCCAGCAGCTTATCACTAGCGGGAGCCGGCGGGGAGCTGTTTTTT. The genes are TRBV7-3 and TRBJ2-2; 11 bases match TRBD2. CDR1 and CDR2 (germline): SGHTA, FQGTGA. V shed 2 bases and J 7 bases; nucleotides not matched to a gene: 6. The CDR3 is 16 amino acids.

Here the CDR3 DNA reads TGTGCCAGTCGTCCCGGGACAGGGAGAGATCAGCCCCAGCATTTT. Translating it yields CASRPGTGRDQPQHF. The chain carries TRBV19 and TRBJ1-5; 9 bases align to TRBD1. In germline, CDR1 is LNHDA, CDR2 SQIVND (reference sequence). The trim removed 8 bases at V and 5 bases at J, leaving 10 bases unmatched. The CDR3 consists of 15 residues.

The chain is built from TRBV5-1 and TRBJ2-5; 11 nucleotides line up with TRBD2. The germline V gene has CDR1 SGHRS and CDR2 YFSETQ. The CDR3 spans 15 residues. The V and J ends lost 0 bases and 7 bases, in that order; junction bases with no gene match: 5. The CDR3 spells CASSLVLAGEGTQYF. The CDR3 DNA reads TGCGCCAGCAGCTTGGTACTAGCGGGAGAGGGGACCCAGTACTTC.

V and J are TRBV6-5 and TRBJ1-2; a possible D gene is TRBD1 (6 bases). Looked up from germline, CDR1 is MNHEY and CDR2 is SVGAGI. The CDR3 extends over 13 amino acids. Trimming left V 7 bases short and J 2 bases short, with 11 bases between. The DNA for the CDR3 is TGTGCCAGCAAACGACAGGAAAACTATGGCTACACCTTC. Encoded protein: CASKRQENYGYTF.

V usage is TRBV5-4 and J usage is TRBJ2-7; 16 bases align to TRBD2. Unmatched junction bases numbered 6, after V lost 4 bases and J lost 5 bases. CDR3 length: 16 residues. Germline V gene sequence: CDR1 SGHNT, CDR2 YYREEE (reference sequence). The CDR3 here is CASSPGLAGGRDEQYF. CDR3 nucleotide sequence: TGTGCCAGCAGCCCGGGACTAGCGGGAGGGCGGGACGAGCAGTACTTC.

V and J are TRBV5-1 and TRBJ1-2, with 10 bases identical to TRBD1. The V gene end was trimmed by 4 bases and the J gene end by 4 bases; junction bases not matched to a gene: 16. The germline CDR1 and CDR2 sequences are SGHRS and YFSETQ. CDR3 size: 18 residues. The CDR3 protein is CASSEPNGTGDEGYGYTF. The CDR3 nucleotides are TGCGCCAGCAGCGAGCCGAACGGGACAGGGGACGAGGGCTATGGCTACACCTTC.

Here the CDR3 reads CASALVAGVSGDEQFF. The CDR3 DNA follows: TGCGCCAGCGCCTTAGTGGCGGGAGTGTCTGGCGATGAGCAGTTCTTC. The genes are TRBV5-1 and TRBJ2-1, with 7 bases lining up with TRBD2. Germline CDR1 reads SGHRS; CDR2 reads YFSETQ. The J segment lost 8 bases and the V segment lost 7 bases, leaving 18 bases of the junction unmatched. The CDR3 has 16 amino acids.

The V and J genes are TRBV9 and TRBJ2-1; D is unresolved. Germline V CDR1 and CDR2: SGDLS, YYNGEE. The CDR3 is 13 residues long. Trimming took 2 bases from V and 8 from J, leaving 11 bases between them. The CDR3 DNA follows: TGTGCCAGCAGCGTCCAGAGTGGAGATGAGCAGTTCTTC. This sequence encodes CASSVQSGDEQFF.

The rearrangement uses TRBV5-1 and TRBJ2-1; TRBD2 agrees at 7 bases. Unmatched junction bases numbered 4, after V lost 0 bases and J lost 10 bases. Germline V lookup: CDR1 SGHRS, CDR2 YFSETQ. The CDR3 spans 13 residues. The CDR3, as DNA: TGCGCCAGCAGCTTGGAAGCTAGCGGCGAGCAGTTCTTC. Amino acids: CASSLEASGEQFF.

This clone appeared a single time. The V call is TRBV2, the J call TRBJ1-1, with D possibly TRBD1 on 5 matching bases. The CDR3 spans 15 residues. With 6 bases removed from V and 3 bases from J, the gap between germline ends came to 17 bases. Germline values: CDR1 SNHLY, CDR2 FYNNEI. The CDR3 here is CASRATRAGDTEAFF. CDR3 nucleotide sequence: TGTGCCAGCAGGGCTACAAGGGCGGGGGACACTGAAGCTTTCTTT. Full variable domain (rest looked up from reference TRBV2 and TRBJ1-1): EPEVTQTPSHQVTQMGQEVILRCVPISNHLYFYWYRQILGQKVEFLVSFYNNEISEKSEIFDDQFSVERPDGSNFTLKIRSTKLEDSAMYFCASRATRAGDTEAFFGQGTRLTVV.

This clone was observed a handful of times. The rearrangement links TRBV29-1 to TRBJ1-6, with D possibly matching TRBD1 (5 bases). V was trimmed by 4 bases and J by 8 bases, leaving 9 bases between them. The CDR3 contains 12 residues. Germline-derived CDR1 and CDR2 are SQVTM and ANQGSEA. CDR3 residues: CSVGGGDSPLHF. CDR3 in DNA: TGCAGCGTTGGGGGCGGGGATTCACCCCTCCACTTT.

V gene TRBV6-2 or TRBV6-3 combines with J gene TRBJ2-1, with TRBD2 matching over 13 bases. CDR1 MNHEY and CDR2 SVGEGT come from the germline V gene. The ends lost 6 bases at V and 9 bases at J; junction bases unmatched: 8. This CDR3 is built from 15 residues. DNA of the CDR3: TGTGCCAGCAGCCCAGGACTAGCGGGAGCAATTGAGCAGTTCTTC. Translation gives CASSPGLAGAIEQFF.

The chain uses TRBV3-1 (or the pseudogene TRBV3-2) and TRBJ2-3; 10 positions match TRBD2. After removal of 1 base from V and 9 bases from J, the junction contained 7 bases not matched to a gene. The CDR3 consists of 15 residues. Germline CDR1 is LGHDT and CDR2 is YNNKEL (reference sequence). The CDR3 DNA reads TGTGCCAGCAGCCAAGTTCCGAGCGGGGGGGTGACGCAGTATTTT. It yields the protein CASSQVPSGGVTQYF.

V usage is TRBV28 and J usage is TRBJ1-5, with D possibly being TRBD1 (5 bases). The CDR3 runs 15 residues. V was shortened by 2 bases and J by 4 bases, with 12 bases between the two germline ends. Looked up from germline, CDR1 is MDHEN and CDR2 is SYDVKM. DNA of the CDR3: TGTGCCAGCAGTTTAATTGGAGGGGTAAATCAGCCCCAGCATTTT. It yields the protein CASSLIGGVNQPQHF.

This rearrangement joins TRBV5-4 to TRBJ2-3; 9 bases agree with TRBD1. Trimming cost V 4 bases and J 11 bases; bases outside gene matches: 5. This CDR3 contains 12 residues. CDR1 SGHNT and CDR2 YYREEE come from the germline V gene (reference sequence). The CDR3 here is CASSRGQGKQYF. DNA for the CDR3: TGTGCCAGCAGCCGTGGACAGGGGAAGCAGTATTTT.